The rows below give T cell receptor beta chains drawn from one sample of a study of blood T cell repertoires in COVID-19. Profiling relied on immunoSEQ multiplex PCR, and the TCRdb table lists in-frame clones only, not all of them. The table has 130,000 to 150,000 clones, roughly 86% seen once. Sequencing used peripheral blood. The source is a man aged 45-60 years with active or convalescent COVID-19. CDR3s include the opening cysteine and the closing phenylalanine or tryptophan. D genes are given only for firm matches.

d_call cdr3_length j_call v_call cdr3_aa cdr3_nt
TRBD2 15 TRBJ2-3 TRBV4-1 CASSPGTSGRDTQYF TGCGCCAGCAGTCCCGGGACTAGCGGGAGGGATACGCAGTATTTT
NA 15 TRBJ2-7 TRBV18 CASSPLAESLGEQYF TGTGCCAGCTCACCCCTCGCGGAGAGTCTAGGCGAGCAGTACTTC
NA 15 TRBJ1-3 TRBV9 CASSADSYSGNTIYF TGTGCCAGCAGCGCGGACAGTTACTCTGGAAACACCATATATTTT
NA 16 TRBJ1-2 TRBV28 CASSLRPQTGFYGYTF TGTGCCAGCAGTTTACGCCCGCAAACAGGCTTCTATGGCTACACCTTC
TRBD2 17 TRBJ2-3 TRBV27 CASSLATSGKRTDTQYF TGTGCCAGCAGTTTGGCCACTAGCGGTAAACGCACAGATACGCAGTATTTT
NA 15 TRBJ2-2 TRBV28 CASSHPSLVAGELFF TGTGCCAGCAGCCACCCTAGCCTAGTCGCCGGGGAGCTGTTTTTT
NA 14 TRBJ1-1 TRBV10-3 CASRGGGVNTEAFF TGTGCCAGCAGAGGGGGAGGGGTGAACACTGAAGCTTTCTTT
NA 12 TRBJ2-7 TRBV6-6 CASSRESYEQYF TGTGCCAGCTCGCGGGAATCCTACGAGCAGTACTTC
TRBD1 16 TRBJ2-7 TRBV20-1 CSASDPGQGAAYEQYF TGCAGTGCTAGTGATCCCGGACAGGGGGCAGCCTACGAGCAGTACTTC
NA 16 TRBJ2-3 TRBV6-5 CASSYSGDSPADTQYF TGTGCCAGCAGTTACTCCGGGGACTCCCCGGCGGATACGCAGTATTTT
TRBD2 18 TRBJ2-1 TRBV7-9 CASSVTSGSSGSYNEQFF TGTGCCAGCAGCGTGACTAGCGGGAGTTCGGGCTCCTACAATGAGCAGTTCTTC